This T cell receptor (beta chain) comes out of a study of CD8 T cells in ankylosing spondylitis. CDR3 length equals 14 residues. Germline V gene lookup returns CDR1 DFQATT and CDR2 SNEGSKA (reference sequence). The V and J ends lost 6 bases and 9 bases, in that order; junction bases with no gene match: 6. A single record per CDR3 protein comes from TCRdb applying MiXCR to the 5' RACE reads. The sample carries around 480,000 distinct CDR3 sequences, roughly a sixth recorded once. Study-wide points: Disease-linked clones were found to be CD8+ and relatively rare in peripheral blood. Characteristic of ankylosing spondylitis blood, it appeared, was a TCR beta motif comprising about 8 highly homologous variants. Some of these motif variants have turned up before, in reports on reactive arthritis synovial fluid and blood.

Of note for this clonotype: Its antigen is unknown.

The sequence came from a male donor with ankylosing spondylitis. Sequencing was carried out using blood, either unsorted or a sorted T cell fraction (not recorded which). The V and J genes are TRBV20-1 and TRBJ2-1, with 15 bases lining up with TRBD2. This chain's CDR3 is CSAPPGLAGGEQFF. Written as DNA, the CDR3 is TGCAGTGCCCCGCCGGGACTAGCGGGAGGTGAGCAGTTCTTC.